Each of the 28 T cell receptor beta chains below was sequenced from the same sample in a study of cytomegalovirus exposure and HLA in healthy donors. PCR amplification relied on 60 Vbeta primers (plus 13 Jbeta primers). Data came from immunoSEQ multiplex PCR; TCRdb stores just in-frame clones and leaves some out. This listing includes roughly 76,000 clones. The material sequenced was PBMCs. The receptor source for this set is a female donor in good health and CMV-seropositive.

This chain uses TRBV18 with TRBJ2-7; a possible D gene is TRBD2 (5 bases). V dropped 3 bases and J dropped 3 bases, with 15 bases sitting between them. The CDR3 is 15 amino acids. The germline V gene has CDR1 KGHSH and CDR2 LQKENI. The CDR3 here is CASSPTYEGVYEQYF. The DNA for the CDR3 is TGTGCCAGCTCACCTACCTACGAGGGTGTCTACGAGCAGTACTTC.

The chain is built from TRBV4-3 and TRBJ2-3, with TRBD2 matching 11 bases. V lost 0 bases and J lost 0; bases outside the gene matches: 5. The CDR3 is 18 amino acids. The germline V gene has CDR1 LGHNA and CDR2 YSLEER. The CDR3 sequence is CASSQDKRLAGSTDTQYF. The CDR3 DNA follows: TGCGCCAGCAGCCAAGATAAACGACTAGCGGGGAGCACAGATACGCAGTATTTT.

The chain carries TRBV5-6 and TRBJ2-5; 12 positions agree with TRBD2. The V and J ends lost 2 bases and 1 base, in that order; junction bases with no gene match: 3. The CDR3 has 16 amino acids. Germline values: CDR1 SGHDT, CDR2 YYEEEE. CDR3 in DNA: TGTGCCAGCAGCTTCGCTAGCGGGGGGGTCCAAGAGACCCAGTACTTC. Encoded protein: CASSFASGGVQETQYF. Full variable domain (rest looked up from reference TRBV5-6 and TRBJ2-5): DAGVTQSPTHLIKTRGQQVTLRCSPKSGHDTVSWYQQALGQGPQFIFQYYEEEERQRGNFPDRFSGHQFPNYSSELNVNALLLGDSALYLCASSFASGGVQETQYFGPGTRLLVL.

As for this clone: The junction and the germline gene differ at one end; a read error may be behind it. This chain uses TRBV6-5 with TRBJ2-1; 7 nucleotides match TRBD2. The V gene's germline CDR1 is MNHEY and CDR2 SVGAGI. There are 15 residues in the CDR3. The CDR3 loop is CASSQSGNSDNEQFF. The CDR3 region has the DNA TGTGCCAGCAGCCAAAGCGGGAACTCCGACAATGAGCAGTTCTTC.

V is TRBV20-1 and J is TRBJ2-2, with no clear D. Germline CDR1 is DFQATT and CDR2 is SNEGSKA (reference sequence). Trimming cost V 4 bases and J 8 bases, with 8 bases left between them. The CDR3 consists of 11 residues. The CDR3 sequence is CSAIFSGELFF. CDR3 nucleotides: TGCAGTGCTATCTTTTCGGGGGAGCTGTTTTTT.

The chain recombines TRBV28 with TRBJ2-5, with a tentative D call TRBD1 (6 bases). Trimming took off 5 bases at V and 5 bases at J, with 6 bases between the two ends. There are 11 residues in the CDR3. Germline V gene data show CDR1 as MDHEN and CDR2 as SYDVKM. DNA of the CDR3: TGTGCCAGCAGTAGGGGGGAGACCCAGTACTTC. Translating it yields CASSRGETQYF.

The chain uses TRBV7-9 and TRBJ2-1; TRBD1 might be the D (7 bases). The CDR3 covers 14 residues. V lost 1 base and J 8 bases, leaving 12 bases between the germline ends. CDR1 is SEHNR and CDR2 is FQNEAQ in the germline V gene (reference sequence). The CDR3 loop is CASSLGRGADEQFF. The CDR3 DNA follows: TGTGCCAGCAGCTTAGGCAGGGGGGCGGATGAGCAGTTCTTC.

DNA of the CDR3: TGCGCCAGCAGGGGGCAGGGGCAAGCGACCGGGGAGCTGTTTTTT. Translated: CASRGQGQATGELFF. This sequence joins TRBV4-1 and TRBJ2-2, with TRBD1 as a possible D gene (6 bases). V was shortened by 6 bases and J by 5 bases, with 16 bases between the two germline ends. CDR1 and CDR2 from the germline V gene are MGHRA and YSYEKL. The CDR3 covers 15 residues.

The chain has TRBV5-8 and TRBJ1-2; 7 bases map to TRBD1. CDR1 is SGHTS, CDR2 YDEGEE, per germline. The V gene end was trimmed by 4 bases and the J gene end by 6 bases; junction bases not matched to a gene: 12. The CDR3 is 15 residues long. The DNA for the CDR3 is TGTGCCAGCAGCCCAGACGACAGGGCCTTGAATGGCTACACCTTC. Translation: CASSPDDRALNGYTF.

This rearrangement joins TRBV30 to TRBJ1-6; D is possibly TRBD1 (5 bases). Per germline, CDR1 GTSNPN and CDR2 SVGIG (reference sequence). The CDR3 consists of 13 residues. Trimming shortened V by 1 base and J by 6 bases, and 7 bases separated the two germline ends. The CDR3 sequence: CAWSGQFNSPLHF. CDR3 DNA sequence: TGTGCCTGGAGTGGACAGTTTAATTCACCCCTCCACTTT.

CDR3 sequence reads: CASSQGGYVTEAFF. For the CDR3, the DNA is TGTGCCAGCAGCCAGGGAGGGTATGTCACTGAAGCTTTCTTT. The V call is TRBV4-2, the J call TRBJ1-1; D is uncertain. The CDR3 length is 14 residues. V was shortened by 3 bases and J by 4 bases, with 12 bases between the two germline ends. Germline V lookup: CDR1 LGHNA, CDR2 YNFKEQ.

The V and J genes are TRBV4-3 and TRBJ1-2; 10 bases line up with TRBD1. The germline V gene has CDR1 LGHNA and CDR2 YSLEER. The J segment lost 8 bases and the V segment lost 0 bases, leaving 12 bases of the junction unmatched. The CDR3 runs to 17 residues. Here the CDR3 reads CASSQDVGDRGLRGYTF. CDR3 sequence (DNA): TGCGCCAGCAGCCAAGATGTCGGGGACAGGGGCCTAAGGGGCTACACCTTC.

The gene calls are TRBV28 and TRBJ2-7, with D uncertain. V shed 7 bases and J shed 0 bases, with 7 bases lying between them. Germline CDR1 is MDHEN and CDR2 is SYDVKM. This CDR3 is built from 12 residues. CDR3 nucleotide sequence: TGTGCCAGCACCTCGAGCTCCTACGAGCAGTACTTC. Translating gives CASTSSSYEQYF.

The chain combines TRBV7-2 with TRBJ1-2; D unresolved. Germline V lookup: CDR1 SGHTA, CDR2 FQGNSA. The V gene lost 1 base and the J gene lost 8 bases, with 14 bases spanning the gap. CDR3 size: 14 residues. The DNA for the CDR3 is TGTGCCAGCAGCTTAGAGGCCGGGGTCCTCGGCTACACCTTC. Its protein product is CASSLEAGVLGYTF.

This chain connects TRBV18 to TRBJ2-7; D not resolved. CDR1 KGHSH and CDR2 LQKENI come from the germline V gene. The CDR3 consists of 11 residues. Trimming removed 8 bases at V and 7 bases at J, with 12 bases between. CDR3 sequence (DNA): TGTGCCAGCCGCCACAGAGAGGAGCAGTACTTC. It encodes CASRHREEQYF.

The chain is built from TRBV10-3 and TRBJ2-7, with 10 bases lining up with TRBD2. Germline assignment: CDR1 ENHRY and CDR2 SYGVKD. V dropped 4 bases and J dropped 4; count of bases not matched to a gene: 4. This CDR3 region has 14 residues. CDR3 DNA: TGTGCCATCAGTGCTAGCGGGGGCTGGTACGAGCAGTACTTC. Amino acids: CAISASGGWYEQYF.

V and J are TRBV7-8 and TRBJ2-7; the match to TRBD1 covers 7 bases. V dropped 5 bases and J dropped 3; count of bases not matched to a gene: 4. Looked up from germline, CDR1 is SGHVS and CDR2 is FQNEAQ. CDR3 length: 13 residues. In DNA, the CDR3 is TGTGCCAGCAGCCCGGGACAGTTCTACGAGCAGTACTTC. Its translation is CASSPGQFYEQYF.

This chain links TRBV6-5 with TRBJ2-3; 13 bases agree with TRBD2. CDR1 and CDR2 from the germline V gene are MNHEY and SVGAGI. The CDR3 spans 15 residues. V shed 6 bases, J shed 3 bases, and the junction held 3 bases outside the gene matches. CDR3 coding DNA: TGTGCCAGCAGACCACTAGCGGGGGGGACAGATACGCAGTATTTT. Translated: CASRPLAGGTDTQYF.

This chain connects TRBV28 to TRBJ1-4; 8 nucleotides line up with TRBD1. Germline CDR1 is MDHEN and CDR2 is SYDVKM. This CDR3 contains 15 residues. V lost 6 bases, J lost 3 bases, and 6 bases stayed unmatched. The CDR3 loop reads CASSTSGGPNEKLFF. CDR3 in DNA: TGTGCCAGCAGCACCTCAGGGGGCCCTAATGAAAAACTGTTTTTT.

V and J are TRBV30 and TRBJ1-2, with 8 bases matching TRBD1. This CDR3 is built from 13 residues. The J segment lost 2 bases and the V segment lost 4 bases, leaving 3 bases of the junction unmatched. Germline CDR1 reads GTSNPN; CDR2 reads SVGIG (reference sequence). CDR3 nucleotides: TGTGCCTGGACGGGACAGGTGAACTATGGCTACACCTTC. Protein product: CAWTGQVNYGYTF.

The J gene is TRBJ2-1, the V gene TRBV18; the match to TRBD1 covers 7 bases. The V gene end was trimmed by 2 bases and the J gene end by 8 bases; junction bases not matched to a gene: 9. CDR3 length: 15 amino acids. Germline lookup yields CDR1 KGHSH and CDR2 LQKENI. The DNA for the CDR3 is TGTGCCAGCTCACCAGACAGGGTATCACGGTATGAGCAGTTCTTC. It yields the protein CASSPDRVSRYEQFF.

V and J are TRBV11-2 and TRBJ1-1; D possibly corresponds to TRBD1 (6 bases). The CDR3 consists of 14 residues. Germline V CDR1 and CDR2: SGHAT, FQNNGV. Trimming stripped 8 bases from V and 0 bases from J, with 13 bases between. CDR3 amino acids: CASFSGVMNTEAFF. The CDR3 bases are TGTGCCAGCTTCTCAGGGGTCATGAACACTGAAGCTTTCTTT.

This chain uses TRBV28 with TRBJ1-2, with TRBD1 identical over 7 bases. Germline CDR1 reads MDHEN; CDR2 reads SYDVKM. The CDR3 is made up of 15 amino acids. Losses at the gene ends were 5 bases for V and 5 bases for J; bases not matched to a gene: 11. The CDR3 is CASSLPDRDRYGYTF. The DNA for the CDR3 is TGTGCCAGCAGTCTCCCCGACAGGGATCGATATGGCTACACCTTC.

The gene calls are TRBV7-9 and TRBJ2-7; D is unresolved. With 2 bases removed from V and 3 bases from J, the gap between germline ends came to 11 bases. This CDR3 spans 14 amino acids. Germline V gene sequence: CDR1 SEHNR, CDR2 FQNEAQ (reference sequence). CDR3 loop: CASSLSPKSYEQYF. In DNA form, the CDR3 reads TGTGCCAGCAGCTTATCCCCTAAGAGCTACGAGCAGTACTTC. Full variable domain (outside the CDR3, taken from reference TRBV7-9 and TRBJ2-7): DTGVSQNPRHKITKRGQNVTFRCDPISEHNRLYWYRQTLGQGPEFLTYFQNEAQLEKSRLLSDRFSAERPKGSFSTLEIQRTEQGDSAMYLCASSLSPKSYEQYFGPGTRLTVT.

The V and J genes are TRBV15 and TRBJ1-5; tentatively, D is TRBD1 (6 bases). The V gene lost 0 bases and the J gene lost 5 bases, with 11 bases spanning the gap. Per the germline V gene, CDR1 is LNHNV and CDR2 is YYDKDF (reference sequence). This CDR3 is built from 15 residues. CDR3 in amino acids: CATSREDRQYQPQHF. The CDR3 bases are TGTGCCACCAGCAGAGAGGACAGACAATATCAGCCCCAGCATTTT.

The genes are TRBV19 and TRBJ1-1, with TRBD1 matching 9 bases. The CDR3 loop spans 16 amino acids. Per germline, CDR1 LNHDA and CDR2 SQIVND (reference sequence). Germline trimming cut 4 bases from V and 3 bases from J; bases unmatched to any gene: 9. The CDR3 is CASSTGTGIGDTEAFF. CDR3 DNA: TGTGCCAGTAGTACCGGGACAGGGATTGGGGACACTGAAGCTTTCTTT.

The gene calls are TRBV4-1 and TRBJ2-1; the D gene is possibly TRBD2 (6 bases). From germline, CDR1 is MGHRA and CDR2 YSYEKL. This CDR3 comprises 14 residues. V was shortened by 1 base and J by 8 bases, with 12 bases between the two germline ends. The CDR3 spells CASSQGLWRDEQFF. The DNA for the CDR3 is TGCGCCAGCAGCCAAGGTCTGTGGAGGGATGAGCAGTTCTTC.

The V and J genes are TRBV29-1 and TRBJ1-2; D gene uncertain. The CDR3 sequence is 14 residues long. Germline V gene lookup returns CDR1 SQVTM and CDR2 ANQGSEA. V dropped 4 bases and J dropped 7 bases, with 19 bases sitting between them. The chain's CDR3 is CSVGARNLYGGYTF. The DNA for the CDR3 is TGCAGCGTTGGGGCCAGGAACCTTTACGGTGGCTACACCTTC. The complete variable domain, with remaining parts taken from reference TRBV29-1 and TRBJ1-2, reads SAVISQKPSRDICQRGTSLTIQCQVDSQVTMMFWYRQQPGQSLTLIATANQGSEATYESGFVIDKFPISRPNLTFSTLTVSNMSPEDSSIYLCSVGARNLYGGYTFGSGTRLTVV.